This TCR beta chain was recorded in a study of PD-1 blockade in classical Hodgkin lymphoma. TCRdb's table, derived via immunoSEQ multiplex PCR, lists solely in-frame clones and lacks some. The data contain roughly 100,000 clones, around 93% of them singletons. Concerning this clone itself: A junction end diverges from the germline sequence, so it may reflect a read error.

Time point noted: cycle 4 day 1 (C4D1), after more than 5 weeks of nivolumab. Each of the patients experienced relapse following autologous stem cell transplantation, and their brentuximab vedotin exposure differed. Germline V lookup: CDR1 SGHNT, CDR2 YYREEE (reference sequence). The length of the CDR3 is 15 residues. The source material was peripheral blood mononuclear cells (PBMCs), sampled before the fourth cycle of nivolumab. This clonotype originated in a human donor with classical Hodgkin lymphoma. V and J are TRBV5-4 and TRBJ2-1; TRBD1 might be the D (7 bases). CDR3 nucleotide sequence: TGTGCCAGCAGATTGGGACAGAATAGCGGCAATGAGCAGTTCTTC. Its protein is CASRLGQNSGNEQFF.